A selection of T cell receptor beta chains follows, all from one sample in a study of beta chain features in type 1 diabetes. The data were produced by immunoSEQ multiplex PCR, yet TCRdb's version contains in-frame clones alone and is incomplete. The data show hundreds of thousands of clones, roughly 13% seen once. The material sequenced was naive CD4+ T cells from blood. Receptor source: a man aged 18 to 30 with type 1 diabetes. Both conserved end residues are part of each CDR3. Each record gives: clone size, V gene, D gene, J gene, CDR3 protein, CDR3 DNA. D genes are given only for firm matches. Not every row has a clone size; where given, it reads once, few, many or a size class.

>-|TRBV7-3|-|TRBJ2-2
CASSFSHPEDGELFF
TGTGCCAGCAGCTTTTCACATCCCGAGGACGGGGAGCTGTTTTTT
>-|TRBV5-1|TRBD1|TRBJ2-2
CASRRDRNTGELFF
TGCGCCAGCAGACGGGACAGGAACACCGGGGAGCTGTTTTTT
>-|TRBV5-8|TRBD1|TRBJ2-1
CASSWDRAYNEQFF
TGTGCCAGCAGCTGGGACAGGGCCTACAATGAGCAGTTCTTC
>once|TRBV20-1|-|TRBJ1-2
CSVSTGYGYTF
TGCAGTGTTTCGACAGGCTATGGCTACACCTTC
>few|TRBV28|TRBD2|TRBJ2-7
CASSTPGGSYEQYF
TGTGCCAGCAGTACCCCCGGGGGGTCCTACGAGCAGTACTTC
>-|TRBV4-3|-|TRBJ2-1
CASSQDKQRYNEQFF
TGCGCCAGCAGCCAAGATAAACAGCGCTACAATGAGCAGTTCTTC
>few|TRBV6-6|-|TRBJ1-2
CASSTGDYYGYTF
TGTGCCAGCAGCACGGGAGATTACTATGGCTACACCTTC
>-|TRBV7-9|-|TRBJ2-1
CASSFVRSGRNEQFF
TGTGCCAGCAGCTTTGTTCGGTCAGGGAGGAATGAGCAGTTCTTC
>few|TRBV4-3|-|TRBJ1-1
CASSQALLAGFGNTEAFF
TGCGCCAGCAGCCAAGCCCTCCTTGCAGGGTTTGGGAACACTGAAGCTTTCTTT
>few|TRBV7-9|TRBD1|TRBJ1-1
CASSTTGGGTEAFF
TGTGCCAGCAGCACCACAGGGGGCGGCACTGAAGCTTTCTTT
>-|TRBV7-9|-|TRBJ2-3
CASSSPVARDTQYF
TGTGCCAGCAGCTCCCCCGTGGCCCGGGATACGCAGTATTTT
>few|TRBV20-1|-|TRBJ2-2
CSAKRGGELFF
TGCAGTGCTAAGAGGGGCGGGGAGCTGTTTTTT
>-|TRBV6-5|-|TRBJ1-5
CASSHQYQPQHF
TGTGCCAGCAGTCATCAGTATCAGCCCCAGCATTTT
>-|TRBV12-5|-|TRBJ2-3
CASVSAGTDTQYF
TGTGCTAGTGTCTCCGCCGGGACAGATACGCAGTATTTT